This T cell receptor beta chain came from a study of shared clonotypes between healthy human individuals. Germline assignment: CDR1 SGHRS and CDR2 YFSETQ. This CDR3 contains 15 residues. V gave up 4 bases and J gave up 1 base, with 14 bases separating them. Overall study results and limits: Clonotypes shared by all four sorted-subset donors had higher generation probabilities than non-shared clonotypes. The sole specimen, blood, was sampled, and tissue repertoires likely differ.

A word on this clone: The antigen is undetermined.

The sorted-subset replicate PCRs were given roughly 190 ng DNA, which is 31,000 or so T cell genomes. The repertoire was sequenced with immunoSEQ multiplex PCR; TCRdb's copy has only in-frame clones and lacks some. Among some 2 million clones listed, 85% to 95% were seen once. The TCR sequence derives from a man aged 18 to 29 in good health. The V call is TRBV5-1, the J call TRBJ2-5; TRBD1 is a possible D gene (7 bases). Sequencing input: naive CD4+ T cells sorted from blood. Subset here: CD45RA+ positively selected. In nucleotides, the CDR3 is TGCGCCAGCAGCCACAGGGGAGGTCCCCAAGAGACCCAGTACTTC. This sequence encodes CASSHRGGPQETQYF.